This T cell receptor beta chain emerged from a study of PD-L1 blockade in urothelial cancer. Findings and limits, study-wide: Improved survival was predicted by pretreatment blood TCR clonality below the median.

Here immunoSEQ multiplex PCR was the method, and the copy in TCRdb shows in-frame clones only, minus some. Altogether about 76,000 clones are present, around 93% being singletons, with the ten largest covering 0.87%. Time point described: peripheral blood 6 weeks after treatment start. Patients were diagnosed with urothelial carcinoma, either locally advanced or metastatic. Concerning this clone: Its antigen is as yet unknown.

The receptor's source is an elderly woman with urothelial cancer. This specimen was PBMCs, taken around atezolizumab (anti-PD-L1) treatment.

The CDR3 sequence: CASTEDRGRGELFF. CDR3 DNA sequence: TGCGCCAGCACCGAGGACAGGGGGCGGGGGGAGCTGTTTTTT. The rearrangement uses TRBV5-1 and TRBJ2-2; 11 bases agree with TRBD1. CDR1 and CDR2 from the germline V gene are SGHRS and YFSETQ. The CDR3 length is 14 residues. After removal of 6 bases from V and 8 bases from J, the junction contained 6 bases not matched to a gene.